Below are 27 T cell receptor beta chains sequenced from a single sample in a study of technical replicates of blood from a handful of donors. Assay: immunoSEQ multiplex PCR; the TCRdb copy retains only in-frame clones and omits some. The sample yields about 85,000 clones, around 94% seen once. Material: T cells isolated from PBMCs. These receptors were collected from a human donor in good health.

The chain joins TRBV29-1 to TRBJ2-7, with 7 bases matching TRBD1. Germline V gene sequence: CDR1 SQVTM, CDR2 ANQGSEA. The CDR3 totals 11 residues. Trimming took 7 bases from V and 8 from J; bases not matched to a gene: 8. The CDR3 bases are TGCAGCGCCCGACAGGGTGCCCAGCAGTACTTC. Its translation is CSARQGAQQYF.

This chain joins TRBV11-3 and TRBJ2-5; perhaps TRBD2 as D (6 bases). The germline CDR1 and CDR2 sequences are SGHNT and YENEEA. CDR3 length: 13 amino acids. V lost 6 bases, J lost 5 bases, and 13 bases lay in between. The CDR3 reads CASSLRLEETQYF. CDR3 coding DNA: TGTGCCAGCAGTCTTCGACTAGAGGAGACCCAGTACTTC.

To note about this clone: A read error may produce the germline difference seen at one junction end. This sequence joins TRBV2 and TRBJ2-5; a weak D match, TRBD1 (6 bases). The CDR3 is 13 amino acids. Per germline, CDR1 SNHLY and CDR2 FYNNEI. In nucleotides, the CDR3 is TGTGCGAGCACAGGGTGGGGGCCCGAGACCCAGTACTTC. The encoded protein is CASTGWGPETQYF.

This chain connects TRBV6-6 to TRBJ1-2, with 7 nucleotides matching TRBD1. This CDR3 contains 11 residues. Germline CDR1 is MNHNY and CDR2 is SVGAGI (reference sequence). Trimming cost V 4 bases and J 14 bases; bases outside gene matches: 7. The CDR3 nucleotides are TGTGCCAGCAGTTCCCGACAGGGCCCTACCTTC. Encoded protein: CASSSRQGPTF.

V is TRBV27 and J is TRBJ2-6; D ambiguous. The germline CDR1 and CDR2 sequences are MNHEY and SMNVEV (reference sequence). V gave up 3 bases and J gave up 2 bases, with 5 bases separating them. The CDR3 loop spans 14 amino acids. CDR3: CASSFSPGANVLTF. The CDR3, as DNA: TGTGCCAGCAGTTTCAGTCCTGGGGCCAACGTCCTGACTTTC.

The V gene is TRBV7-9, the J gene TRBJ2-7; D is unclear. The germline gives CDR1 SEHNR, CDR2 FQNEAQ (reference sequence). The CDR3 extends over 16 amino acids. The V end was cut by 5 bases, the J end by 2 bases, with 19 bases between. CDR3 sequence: CASSRTGAPNPYEQYF. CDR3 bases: TGTGCCAGCAGCCGTACTGGTGCGCCTAACCCCTACGAGCAGTACTTC.

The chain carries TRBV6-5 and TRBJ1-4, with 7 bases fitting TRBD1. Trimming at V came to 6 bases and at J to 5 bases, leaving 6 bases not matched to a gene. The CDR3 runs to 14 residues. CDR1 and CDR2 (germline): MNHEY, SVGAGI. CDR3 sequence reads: CASRTDRLNEKLFF. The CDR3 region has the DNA TGTGCCAGCAGAACGGACAGGTTAAATGAAAAACTGTTTTTT.

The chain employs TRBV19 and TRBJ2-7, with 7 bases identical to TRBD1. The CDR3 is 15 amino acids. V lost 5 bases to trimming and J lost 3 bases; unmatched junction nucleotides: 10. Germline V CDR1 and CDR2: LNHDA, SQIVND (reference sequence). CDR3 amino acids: CASSVTGTEYYEQYF. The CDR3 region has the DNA TGTGCCAGTAGTGTAACCGGGACAGAATACTACGAGCAGTACTTC.

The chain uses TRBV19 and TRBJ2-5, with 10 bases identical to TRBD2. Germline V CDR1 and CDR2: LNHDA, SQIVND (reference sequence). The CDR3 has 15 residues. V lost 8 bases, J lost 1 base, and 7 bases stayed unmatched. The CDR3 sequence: CASSGLAEIQETQYF. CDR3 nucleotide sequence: TGTGCCAGTTCCGGACTAGCGGAGATCCAAGAGACCCAGTACTTC.

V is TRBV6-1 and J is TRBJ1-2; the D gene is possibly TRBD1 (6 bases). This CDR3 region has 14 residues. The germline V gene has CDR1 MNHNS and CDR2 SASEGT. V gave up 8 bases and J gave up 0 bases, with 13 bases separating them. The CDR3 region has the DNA TGTGCCAGCTCCTTGGACAGTCCTAACTATGGCTACACCTTC. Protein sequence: CASSLDSPNYGYTF.

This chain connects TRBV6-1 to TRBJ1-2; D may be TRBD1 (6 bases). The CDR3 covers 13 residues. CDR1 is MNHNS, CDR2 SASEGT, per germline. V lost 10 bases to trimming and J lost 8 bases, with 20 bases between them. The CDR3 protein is CATPGDGPRGYTF. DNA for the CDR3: TGTGCCACCCCAGGGGACGGGCCGCGAGGCTACACCTTC.

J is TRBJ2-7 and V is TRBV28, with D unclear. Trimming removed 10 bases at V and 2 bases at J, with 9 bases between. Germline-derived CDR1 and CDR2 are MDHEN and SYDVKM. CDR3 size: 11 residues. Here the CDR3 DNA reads TGTGCCACCCTGGCTGCCTACGAGCAGTACTTC. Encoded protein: CATLAAYEQYF.

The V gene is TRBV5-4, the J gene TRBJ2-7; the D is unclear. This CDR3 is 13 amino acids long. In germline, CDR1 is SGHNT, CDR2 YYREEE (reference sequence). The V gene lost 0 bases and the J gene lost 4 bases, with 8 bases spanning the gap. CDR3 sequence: CASSLETGYEQYF. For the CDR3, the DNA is TGTGCCAGCAGCTTGGAGACTGGTTACGAGCAGTACTTC.

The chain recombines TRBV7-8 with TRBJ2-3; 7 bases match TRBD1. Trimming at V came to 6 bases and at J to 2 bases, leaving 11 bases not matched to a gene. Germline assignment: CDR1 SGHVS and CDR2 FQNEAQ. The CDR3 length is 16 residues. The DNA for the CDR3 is TGTGCCAGCAGGATCGGCCCCAGGGGGACCACAGATACGCAGTATTTT. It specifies CASRIGPRGTTDTQYF.

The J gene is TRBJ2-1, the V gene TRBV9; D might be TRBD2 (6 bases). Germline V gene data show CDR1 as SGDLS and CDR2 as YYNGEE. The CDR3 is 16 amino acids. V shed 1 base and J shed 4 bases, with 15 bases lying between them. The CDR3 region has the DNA TGTGCCAGCAGCGTACGTGGGAGGATCCGTTACAATGAGCAGTTCTTC. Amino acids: CASSVRGRIRYNEQFF.

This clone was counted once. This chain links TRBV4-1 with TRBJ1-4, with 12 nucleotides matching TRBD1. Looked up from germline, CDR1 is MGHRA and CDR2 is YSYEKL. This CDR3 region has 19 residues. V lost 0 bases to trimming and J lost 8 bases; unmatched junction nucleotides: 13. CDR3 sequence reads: CASSQDPRDRGLSREKLFF. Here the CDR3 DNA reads TGCGCCAGCAGCCAAGATCCCCGGGACAGGGGGCTCTCGAGAGAAAAACTGTTTTTT.

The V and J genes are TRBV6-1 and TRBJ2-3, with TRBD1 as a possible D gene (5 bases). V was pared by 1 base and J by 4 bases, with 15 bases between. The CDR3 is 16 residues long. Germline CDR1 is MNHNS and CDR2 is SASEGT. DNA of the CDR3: TGTGCCAGCAGTGAAGGGCCGGGTCAAGGGGCAGATACGCAGTATTTT. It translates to CASSEGPGQGADTQYF.

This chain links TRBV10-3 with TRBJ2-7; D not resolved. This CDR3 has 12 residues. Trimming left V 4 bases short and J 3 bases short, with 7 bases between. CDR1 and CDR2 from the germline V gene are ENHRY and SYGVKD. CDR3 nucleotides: TGTGCCATCAGTGTAGATCTCTACGAGCAGTACTTC. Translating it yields CAISVDLYEQYF.

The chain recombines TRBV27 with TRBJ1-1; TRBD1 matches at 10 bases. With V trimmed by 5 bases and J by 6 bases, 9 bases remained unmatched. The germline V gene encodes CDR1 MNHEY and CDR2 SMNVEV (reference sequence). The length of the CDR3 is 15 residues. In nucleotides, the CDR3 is TGTGCCAGCAGTCCGGGACAGGGGTTTTCCTCTGAAGCTTTCTTT. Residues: CASSPGQGFSSEAFF.

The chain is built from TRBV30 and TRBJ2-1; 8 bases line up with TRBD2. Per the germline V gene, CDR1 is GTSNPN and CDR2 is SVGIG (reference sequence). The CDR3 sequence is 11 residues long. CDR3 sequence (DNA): TGTGAGGCCGAAGCGGGGGATGAGCAGTTCTTC. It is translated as CEAEAGDEQFF.

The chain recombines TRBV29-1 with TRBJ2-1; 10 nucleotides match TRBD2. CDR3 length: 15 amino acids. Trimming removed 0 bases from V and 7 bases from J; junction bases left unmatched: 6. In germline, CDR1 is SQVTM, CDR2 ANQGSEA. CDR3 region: CSVEDRLAGENEQFF. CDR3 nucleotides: TGCAGCGTTGAAGACCGACTAGCGGGTGAAAATGAGCAGTTCTTC.

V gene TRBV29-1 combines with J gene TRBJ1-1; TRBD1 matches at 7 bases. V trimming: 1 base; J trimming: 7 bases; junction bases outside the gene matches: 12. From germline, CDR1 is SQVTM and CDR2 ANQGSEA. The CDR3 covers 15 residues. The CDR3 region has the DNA TGCAGCGTTGAAGTTTCGATAGGGGGCTACGGTGAAGCTTTCTTT. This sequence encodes CSVEVSIGGYGEAFF.

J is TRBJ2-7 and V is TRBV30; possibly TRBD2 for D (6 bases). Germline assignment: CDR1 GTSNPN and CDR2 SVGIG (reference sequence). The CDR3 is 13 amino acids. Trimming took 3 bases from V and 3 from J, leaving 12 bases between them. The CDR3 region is CAWRVTEGYEQYF. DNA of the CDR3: TGTGCCTGGAGGGTCACGGAGGGCTACGAGCAGTACTTC.

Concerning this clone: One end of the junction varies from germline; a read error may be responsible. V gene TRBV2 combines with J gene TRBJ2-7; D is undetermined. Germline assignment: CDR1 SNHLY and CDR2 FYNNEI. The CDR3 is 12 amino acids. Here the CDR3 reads CASSEGSSSSNF. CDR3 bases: TGTGCCAGCAGTGAAGGAAGCTCGTCATCTAACTTC.

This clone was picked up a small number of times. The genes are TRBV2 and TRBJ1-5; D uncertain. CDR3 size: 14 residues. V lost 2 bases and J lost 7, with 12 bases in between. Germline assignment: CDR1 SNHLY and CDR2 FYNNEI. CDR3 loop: CASSETARLQPQHF. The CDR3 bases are TGTGCCAGCAGTGAAACGGCCAGGCTACAGCCCCAGCATTTT.

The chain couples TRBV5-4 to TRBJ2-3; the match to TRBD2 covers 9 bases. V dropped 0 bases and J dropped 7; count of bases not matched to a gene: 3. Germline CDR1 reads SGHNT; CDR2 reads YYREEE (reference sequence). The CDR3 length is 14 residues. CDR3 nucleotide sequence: TGTGCCAGCAGCTTGGGACTAGCGGTGAATACGCAGTATTTT. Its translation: CASSLGLAVNTQYF.

The CDR3 nucleotides read TGCGCCAGCAGCCTGGGGGAGCTAGCGGAGCAGTTCTTC. Translated: CASSLGELAEQFF. The V and J genes are TRBV5-1 and TRBJ2-1, with a possible D match to TRBD2 (6 bases). The V end lost 4 bases, the J end lost 10 bases, and 15 bases lay between the germline ends. The germline V gene has CDR1 SGHRS and CDR2 YFSETQ. This CDR3 is built from 13 residues.